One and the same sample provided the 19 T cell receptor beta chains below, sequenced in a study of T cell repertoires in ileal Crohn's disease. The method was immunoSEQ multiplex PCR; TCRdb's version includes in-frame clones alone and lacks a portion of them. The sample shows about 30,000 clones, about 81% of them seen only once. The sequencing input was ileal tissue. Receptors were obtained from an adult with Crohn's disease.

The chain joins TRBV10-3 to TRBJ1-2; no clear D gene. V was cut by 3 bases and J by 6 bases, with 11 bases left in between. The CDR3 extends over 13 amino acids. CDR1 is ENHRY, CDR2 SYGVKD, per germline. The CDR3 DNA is TGTGCCATCAGTGATCCGGGGAATCATGGCTACACCTTC. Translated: CAISDPGNHGYTF.

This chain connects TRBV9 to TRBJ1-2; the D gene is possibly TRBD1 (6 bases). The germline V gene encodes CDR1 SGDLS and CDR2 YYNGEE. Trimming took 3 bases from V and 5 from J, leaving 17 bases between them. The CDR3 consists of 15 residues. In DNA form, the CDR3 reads TGTGCCAGCAGCGCCGGTGGACAGAGAAGTTATGGCTACACCTTC. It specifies CASSAGGQRSYGYTF.

CDR3 region: CASSYGDRATEAFF. The CDR3 bases are TGTGCCAGCAGCTACGGGGACAGGGCCACTGAAGCTTTCTTT. The chain has TRBV11-2 and TRBJ1-1, with 9 bases matching TRBD1. The CDR3 runs to 14 residues. Germline loops: CDR1 SGHAT, CDR2 FQNNGV. V dropped 4 bases and J dropped 4; count of bases not matched to a gene: 4.

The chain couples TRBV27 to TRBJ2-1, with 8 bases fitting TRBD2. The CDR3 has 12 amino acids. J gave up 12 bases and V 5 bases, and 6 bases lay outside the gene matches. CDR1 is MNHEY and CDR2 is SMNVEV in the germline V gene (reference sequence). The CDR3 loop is CASSPTSGRQFF. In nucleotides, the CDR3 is TGTGCCAGCAGTCCCACTAGCGGAAGGCAGTTCTTC.

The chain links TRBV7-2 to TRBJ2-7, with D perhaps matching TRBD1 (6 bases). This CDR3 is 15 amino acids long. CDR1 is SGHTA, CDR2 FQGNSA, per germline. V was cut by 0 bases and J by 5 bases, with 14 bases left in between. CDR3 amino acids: CASSLASQGIDEQYF. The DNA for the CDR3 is TGTGCCAGCAGCTTAGCGTCACAGGGAATCGACGAGCAGTACTTC.

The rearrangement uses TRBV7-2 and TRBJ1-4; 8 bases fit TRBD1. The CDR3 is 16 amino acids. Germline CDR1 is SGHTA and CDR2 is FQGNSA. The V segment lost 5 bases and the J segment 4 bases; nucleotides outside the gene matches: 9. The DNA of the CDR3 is TGTGCCAGCAGCCGGGGGTTGACAGGGGTTAATGAAAAACTGTTTTTT. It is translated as CASSRGLTGVNEKLFF.

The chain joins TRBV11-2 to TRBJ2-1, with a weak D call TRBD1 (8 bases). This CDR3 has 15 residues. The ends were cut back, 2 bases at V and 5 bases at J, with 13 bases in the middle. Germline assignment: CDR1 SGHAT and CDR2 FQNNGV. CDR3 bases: TGTGCCAGCAGCTTAACAGGGGGGGATAACAATGAGCAGTTCTTC. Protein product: CASSLTGGDNNEQFF. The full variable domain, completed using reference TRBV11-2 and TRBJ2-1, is EAGVAQSPRYKIIEKRQSVAFWCNPISGHATLYWYQQILGQGPKLLIQFQNNGVVDDSQLPKDRFSAERLKGVDSTLKIQPAKLEDSAVYLCASSLTGGDNNEQFFGPGTRLTVL.

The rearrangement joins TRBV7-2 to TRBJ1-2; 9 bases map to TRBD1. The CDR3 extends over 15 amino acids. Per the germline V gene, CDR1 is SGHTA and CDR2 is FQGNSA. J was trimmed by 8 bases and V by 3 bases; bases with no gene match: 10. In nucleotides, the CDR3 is TGTGCCAGCAGCTTCGATCCGGGACAGGGAAAAGGCTACACCTTC. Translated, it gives CASSFDPGQGKGYTF.

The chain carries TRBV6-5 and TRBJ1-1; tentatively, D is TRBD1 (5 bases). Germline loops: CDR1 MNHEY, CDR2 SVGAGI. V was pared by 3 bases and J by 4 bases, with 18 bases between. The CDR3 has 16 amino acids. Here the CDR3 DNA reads TGTGCCAGCAGTTATTTGACAGTATCGTTTCGCACTGAAGCTTTCTTT. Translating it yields CASSYLTVSFRTEAFF.

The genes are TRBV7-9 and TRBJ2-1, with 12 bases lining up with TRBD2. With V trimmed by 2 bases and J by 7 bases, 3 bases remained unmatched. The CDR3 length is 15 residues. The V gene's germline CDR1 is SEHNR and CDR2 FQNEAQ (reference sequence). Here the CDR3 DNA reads TGTGCCAGCAGCTTACTAGCGGGGGGGCTAAATGAGCAGTTCTTC. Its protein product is CASSLLAGGLNEQFF.

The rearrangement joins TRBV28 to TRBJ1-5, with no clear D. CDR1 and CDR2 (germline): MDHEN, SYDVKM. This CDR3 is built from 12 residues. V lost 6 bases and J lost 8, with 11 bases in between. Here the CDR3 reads CASRPRIEPQHF. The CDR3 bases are TGTGCCAGCAGACCTCGAATAGAGCCCCAGCATTTT. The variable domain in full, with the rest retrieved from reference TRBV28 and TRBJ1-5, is DVKVTQSSRYLVKRTGEKVFLECVQDMDHENMFWYRQDPGLGLRLIYFSYDVKMKEKGDIPEGYSVSREKKERFSLILESASTNQTSMYLCASRPRIEPQHFGDGTRLSIL.

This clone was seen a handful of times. CDR3 protein: CASRGGTGGFEKLFF. DNA for the CDR3: TGTGCCAGCAGAGGCGGGACAGGGGGCTTTGAAAAACTGTTTTTT. The chain uses TRBV2 and TRBJ1-4; 12 positions agree with TRBD1. CDR3 length: 15 residues. The J segment lost 7 bases and the V segment lost 6 bases, leaving 6 bases of the junction unmatched. Germline assignment: CDR1 SNHLY and CDR2 FYNNEI.

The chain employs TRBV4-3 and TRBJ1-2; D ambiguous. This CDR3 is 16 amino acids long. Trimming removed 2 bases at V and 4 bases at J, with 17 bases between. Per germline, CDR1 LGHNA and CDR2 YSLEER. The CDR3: CASSQSGGSGAYGYTF. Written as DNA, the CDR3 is TGCGCCAGCAGCCAATCTGGAGGGTCCGGTGCCTATGGCTACACCTTC.

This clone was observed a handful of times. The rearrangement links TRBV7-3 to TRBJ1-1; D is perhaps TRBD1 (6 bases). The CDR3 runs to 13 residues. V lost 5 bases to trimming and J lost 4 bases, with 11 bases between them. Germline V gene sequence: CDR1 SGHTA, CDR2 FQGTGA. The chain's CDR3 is CASSLQQGTEAFF. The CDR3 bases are TGTGCCAGCAGCCTTCAACAGGGCACTGAAGCTTTCTTT.

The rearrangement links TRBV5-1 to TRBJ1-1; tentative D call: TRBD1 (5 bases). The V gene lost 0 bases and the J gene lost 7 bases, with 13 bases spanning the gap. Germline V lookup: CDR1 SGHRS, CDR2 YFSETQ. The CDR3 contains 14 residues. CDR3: CASSLEGGTIEAFF. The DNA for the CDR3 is TGCGCCAGCAGCTTGGAAGGAGGGACCATTGAAGCTTTCTTT.

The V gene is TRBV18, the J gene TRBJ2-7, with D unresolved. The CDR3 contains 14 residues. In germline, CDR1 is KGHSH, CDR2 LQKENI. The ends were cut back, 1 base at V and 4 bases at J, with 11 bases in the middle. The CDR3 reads CASSPLISGYEQYF. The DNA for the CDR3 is TGTGCCAGCTCACCACTAATTTCAGGATACGAGCAGTACTTC.

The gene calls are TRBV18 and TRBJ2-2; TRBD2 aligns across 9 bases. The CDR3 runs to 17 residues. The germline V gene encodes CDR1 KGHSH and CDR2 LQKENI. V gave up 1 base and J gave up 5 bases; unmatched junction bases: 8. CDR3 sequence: CASSPRQGLARTGELFF. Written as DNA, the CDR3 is TGTGCCAGCTCACCACGCCAGGGACTAGCTAGGACCGGGGAGCTGTTTTTT. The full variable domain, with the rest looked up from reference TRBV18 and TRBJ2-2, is NAGVMQNPRHLVRRRGQEARLRCSPMKGHSHVYWYRQLPEEGLKFMVYLQKENIIDESGMPKERFSAEFPKEGPSILRIQQVVRGDSAAYFCASSPRQGLARTGELFFGEGSRLTVL.

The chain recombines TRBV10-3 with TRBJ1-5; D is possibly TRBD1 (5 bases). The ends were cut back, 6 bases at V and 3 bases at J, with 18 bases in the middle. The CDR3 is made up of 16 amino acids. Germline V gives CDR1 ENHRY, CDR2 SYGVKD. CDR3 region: CAISGGGTGLNQPQHF. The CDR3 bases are TGTGCCATCAGCGGGGGAGGAACAGGCCTCAATCAGCCCCAGCATTTT.

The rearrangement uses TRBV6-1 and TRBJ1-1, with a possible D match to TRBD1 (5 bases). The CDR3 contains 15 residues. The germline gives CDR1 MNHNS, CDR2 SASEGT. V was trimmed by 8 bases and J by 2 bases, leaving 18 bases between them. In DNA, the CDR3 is TGTGCCAGCCTGCTCCGGGGGGGAATCAACACTGAAGCTTTCTTT. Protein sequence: CASLLRGGINTEAFF.